This entry lists 15 T cell receptor beta chains sequenced from one sample in a study of T-cell reconstitution after alpha-beta-depleted transplantation in children. Molecular barcoding with unique molecular identifiers was used for the TCRbeta library. TCRdb itself ran the PCR reads through MiXCR, one entry per CDR3 protein. The sample includes 490,000 or so distinct CDR3 sequences, around 12% of them seen just once. Here the sequenced sample was PBMCs from the stem cell graft donor, taken from the stem cell graft. The receptors were gathered from a human donor who donated a stem cell graft to a child with combined immunodeficiency.

This clonotype was counted many times. DNA of the CDR3: TGCGCCAGCGGGACTAGCGCCAGTGAGCAGTTCTTC. This gives the protein CASGTSASEQFF. This sequence joins TRBV5-1 and TRBJ2-1; TRBD2 aligns across 10 bases. CDR3 length: 12 residues. Germline V CDR1 and CDR2: SGHRS, YFSETQ. The ends lost 7 bases at V and 9 bases at J; junction bases unmatched: 4.

At least ten counts were recorded for this clonotype. This chain links TRBV12-3 or TRBV12-4 with TRBJ1-2, with D possibly being TRBD1 (5 bases). The CDR3 length is 14 residues. Trimming removed 2 bases from V and 2 bases from J, with 9 bases in between. Here the CDR3 reads CASSLRGGNYGYTF. CDR3 nucleotides: TGTGCCAGCAGTTTACGTGGGGGAAACTATGGCTACACCTTC.

This clonotype was counted between two and nine times. This chain joins TRBV11-2 and TRBJ2-5; D is possibly TRBD1 (7 bases). Trimming took 5 bases from V and 1 from J, leaving 23 bases between them. This CDR3 region has 18 residues. Germline V gene sequence: CDR1 SGHAT, CDR2 FQNNGV. The CDR3 nucleotides read TGTGCCAGCAGCCGGGCCATTGACAGGGTGGGGGGCCAAGAGACCCAGTACTTC. Residues: CASSRAIDRVGGQETQYF.

Only a few counts were recorded for this clonotype. The chain links TRBV27 to TRBJ1-5; unclear D gene. This CDR3 region has 15 residues. Per germline, CDR1 MNHEY and CDR2 SMNVEV (reference sequence). V was clipped by 9 bases and J by 3 bases, with 18 bases between them. This CDR3 reads CASSSRTDPNQPQHF. The CDR3 DNA reads TGTGCCAGTTCTTCACGCACCGACCCCAATCAGCCCCAGCATTTT.

The chain uses TRBV6-2 or TRBV6-3 and TRBJ2-1; D is unclear. The CDR3 consists of 11 residues. Between the trimmed V and J ends, which lost 5 bases and 8 bases, there was a span of 7 bases. In germline, CDR1 is MNHEY, CDR2 SVGEGT. CDR3 region: CASSNHDEQFF. The CDR3 coding sequence is TGTGCCAGCAGTAATCACGATGAGCAGTTCTTC.

This sequence joins TRBV27 and TRBJ2-1; 11 positions agree with TRBD2. This CDR3 has 18 amino acids. Germline-derived CDR1 and CDR2 are MNHEY and SMNVEV (reference sequence). V shed 3 bases and J 0 bases; nucleotides not matched to a gene: 7. For the CDR3, the DNA is TGTGCCAGCAGTTTTCTAGCGGGAGGCGGTATCTCCTACAATGAGCAGTTCTTC. Translation gives CASSFLAGGGISYNEQFF.

This rearrangement joins TRBV20-1 to TRBJ1-4; no clear D. CDR1 and CDR2 (germline): DFQATT, SNEGSKA (reference sequence). This CDR3 comprises 14 residues. V was trimmed by 6 bases and J by 6 bases, leaving 17 bases between them. CDR3 nucleotides: TGCAGTGCCCCTTCGCCAACTCTTGATGAAAAACTGTTTTTT. Its translation is CSAPSPTLDEKLFF.

This clonotype was seen more than once but under ten times. The J gene is TRBJ2-1, the V gene TRBV4-2, with a tentative D call TRBD2 (7 bases). This CDR3 region has 16 residues. Germline V CDR1 and CDR2: LGHNA, YNFKEQ. With 0 bases removed from V and 7 bases from J, the gap between germline ends came to 16 bases. This CDR3 reads CASSQERGGGENEQFF. The CDR3 region has the DNA TGTGCCAGCAGCCAAGAGAGGGGGGGGGGCGAAAATGAGCAGTTCTTC.

This clonotype was counted ten times or more. The J gene is TRBJ2-1, the V gene TRBV27; D may match TRBD1 or TRBD2 (5 bases each). Deletions cut 0 bases from V and 8 bases from J, with 5 bases between. Germline V CDR1 and CDR2: MNHEY, SMNVEV (reference sequence). The CDR3 extends over 12 amino acids. The CDR3 here is CASSLSGDEQFF. CDR3 sequence (DNA): TGTGCCAGCAGTTTATCGGGGGATGAGCAGTTCTTC.

This clonotype has only a few counts. The V call is TRBV20-1, the J call TRBJ1-5, with TRBD1 as a possible D gene (5 bases). CDR1 is DFQATT and CDR2 is SNEGSKA in the germline V gene (reference sequence). The CDR3 extends over 13 amino acids. V was cut by 6 bases and J by 7 bases, with 16 bases left in between. The CDR3: CSAPQGVGQPQHF. The CDR3 nucleotides are TGCAGTGCCCCCCAAGGGGTCGGGCAGCCCCAGCATTTT.

This chain connects TRBV20-1 to TRBJ1-1; D unresolved. Trimming left V 1 base short and J 4 bases short, with 13 bases between. CDR3 size: 14 residues. Germline V gives CDR1 DFQATT, CDR2 SNEGSKA (reference sequence). The CDR3, as DNA: TGCAGTGCTAGAGGGGGTACAGCCGTCACTGAAGCTTTCTTT. Translating gives CSARGGTAVTEAFF.

The V and J genes are TRBV29-1 and TRBJ2-7, with 10 nucleotides matching TRBD1. This CDR3 contains 14 residues. V shed 6 bases and J 0 bases; nucleotides not matched to a gene: 5. From germline, CDR1 is SQVTM and CDR2 ANQGSEA. CDR3 nucleotides: TGCAGCGTAGATGGGACAGGGGACTCCTACGAGCAGTACTTC. Residues: CSVDGTGDSYEQYF.

The V call is TRBV4-2, the J call TRBJ2-7; 8 bases map to TRBD2. CDR1 and CDR2 from the germline V gene are LGHNA and YNFKEQ. The CDR3 loop spans 11 amino acids. Unmatched junction bases numbered 2, after V lost 7 bases and J lost 6 bases. The chain's CDR3 is CASMAGGEQYF. CDR3 DNA: TGTGCCAGCATGGCGGGGGGCGAGCAGTACTTC.

The CDR3 spells CASSSRGQYNEQFF. CDR3 nucleotide sequence: TGTGCCAGCAGCTCTCGGGGACAGTACAATGAGCAGTTCTTC. The gene calls are TRBV28 and TRBJ2-1; 7 bases fit TRBD1. This CDR3 region has 14 residues. The trim removed 6 bases at V and 4 bases at J, leaving 6 bases unmatched. Germline lookup yields CDR1 MDHEN and CDR2 SYDVKM.

This clonotype was seen only a few times. This chain uses TRBV29-1 with TRBJ1-1, with no clear D. The CDR3 length is 17 residues. Germline V gene data show CDR1 as SQVTM and CDR2 as ANQGSEA. Trimming stripped 2 bases from V and 0 bases from J, with 19 bases between. Written as DNA, the CDR3 is TGCAGCGTTGAAAAGGCTCACCCCCGGCCCGTGAACACTGAAGCTTTCTTT. It encodes CSVEKAHPRPVNTEAFF.